This T cell receptor (beta chain) originates from a study of T cells after yellow fever vaccination. This clonotype was seen many times. Germline CDR1 SGHAT, CDR2 FQNNGV. There are 13 residues in the CDR3. Trimming cost V 1 base and J 3 bases, with 7 bases left between them. In TCRdb, the 5' RACE reads were re-called with MiXCR into one record per CDR3 protein. The sample has under 150,000 distinct CDR3 sequences; more than 6% are singletons. Sequences were derived from CD4+ T cells sorted from PBMCs, sampled 5 days after the yellow fever booster vaccination. The clonotype comes from a man aged 25 to 45 who received the YFV17D yellow fever vaccine. The chain employs TRBV11-2 and TRBJ2-7; D gene ambiguous. CDR3 DNA sequence: TGTGCCAGCAGCTTAGCGGGCATCTACGAGCAGTACTTC. The encoded protein is CASSLAGIYEQYF.